The T cell receptor beta chain under discussion was sequenced for a study of blood T cell repertoires in COVID-19 (dated by TCRdb to 2019 to 2021). Context from the whole study: Collaborator samples came from the United States, Italy and Spain and covered acute and convalescent phases of COVID-19. Where available, HLA class I and class II types were taken from metadata supplied by the sample provider and were not determined by assay-based typing. A freely available public database, intended as a resource for researchers studying the immune response to SARS-CoV-2, is where the repertoires were released. The material from the prospective study consisted of cDNA or gDNA derived from T cells, B-cell-depleted T cells, or PBMCs. Nearly every sample came with metadata listing a de-identified subject ID, COVID-19 status, age in years and sex. Samples came from the ongoing ImmuneRACE study (first 160 participants) plus 1,254 subjects from 6 global collaborators. Deeply sampled blood TCRbeta repertoires from subjects exposed to, actively infected with, or recovered from COVID-19 were included in the dataset.

Collaborating institutions collected whole blood in K2EDTA tubes following their own protocols. For TCRbeta analysis, collaborators shipped samples in one of three forms: frozen whole blood, isolated PBMCs, or DNA extracted from either of those sample types. TCRbeta CDR3 regions were amplified from genomic DNA using the immunoSEQ Assay, a bias-controlled multiplex PCR. In the original analysis: The number of nucleated cells in each sample was estimated from the amplification of reference gene primers within the assay. Sequence reads were collapsed and filtered to measure the absolute abundance of every unique TCRbeta CDR3 rearrangement. Productive Simpson clonality was computed per sample as the square root of Simpson's diversity index over productive rearrangements. Here the immuneACCESS table is served through TCRdb, limited to in-frame sequences with V and J called. Missing clones are a known gap in these copies; in checked studies unresolved V genes cover under half, and the rest lacks a known reason. The V and J calls and clone size are taken from that table; D and trimming were inferred from the DNA. The sample table shows about 86,000 clones, and about 85% are seen once. The ten biggest clones cover 3% to 3.5% of the sample.

This clone has more than one count but fewer than ten. Its antigen remains unidentified. No clone much larger than this one lies a single base away; base qualities are absent. The paper as a whole reports these results and caveats: How much clinical and demographic metadata was included differed by source and by participant, and the metadata was provided uncurated.

The sample taken for sequencing was peripheral blood. The TCR originated in a man in his forties or fifties with acute or convalescent COVID-19.

This receptor carries the CDR3 CASSFDKNTEAFF. The bases are TGTGCCAGCAGCTTTGACAAGAACACTGAAGCTTTCTTT. The receptor chain draws on TRBV7-9 and TRBJ1-1; there is no confident call for the D gene. V and J lose 3 bases and 1 base, and a span of 6 bases separates them. Based on the germline V gene (reference sequence), the CDR1 and CDR2 sequences are SEHNR and FQNEAQ. The CDR3 runs 13 amino acids, cysteine and phenylalanine included. The only DNA kept is the CDR3, 39 bases in frame from the first base.